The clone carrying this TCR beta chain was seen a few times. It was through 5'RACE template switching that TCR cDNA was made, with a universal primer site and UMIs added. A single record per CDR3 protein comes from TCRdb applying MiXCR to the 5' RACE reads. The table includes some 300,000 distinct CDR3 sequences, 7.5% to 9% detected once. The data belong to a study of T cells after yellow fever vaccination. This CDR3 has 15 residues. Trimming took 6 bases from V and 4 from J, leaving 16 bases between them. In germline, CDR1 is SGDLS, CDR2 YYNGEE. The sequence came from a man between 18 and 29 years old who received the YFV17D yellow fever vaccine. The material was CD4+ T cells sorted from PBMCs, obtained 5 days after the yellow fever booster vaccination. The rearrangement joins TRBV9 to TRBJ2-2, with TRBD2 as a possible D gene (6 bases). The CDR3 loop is CASTGGTQITGELFF. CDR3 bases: TGTGCCAGCACCGGCGGGACCCAGATCACCGGGGAGCTGTTTTTT.